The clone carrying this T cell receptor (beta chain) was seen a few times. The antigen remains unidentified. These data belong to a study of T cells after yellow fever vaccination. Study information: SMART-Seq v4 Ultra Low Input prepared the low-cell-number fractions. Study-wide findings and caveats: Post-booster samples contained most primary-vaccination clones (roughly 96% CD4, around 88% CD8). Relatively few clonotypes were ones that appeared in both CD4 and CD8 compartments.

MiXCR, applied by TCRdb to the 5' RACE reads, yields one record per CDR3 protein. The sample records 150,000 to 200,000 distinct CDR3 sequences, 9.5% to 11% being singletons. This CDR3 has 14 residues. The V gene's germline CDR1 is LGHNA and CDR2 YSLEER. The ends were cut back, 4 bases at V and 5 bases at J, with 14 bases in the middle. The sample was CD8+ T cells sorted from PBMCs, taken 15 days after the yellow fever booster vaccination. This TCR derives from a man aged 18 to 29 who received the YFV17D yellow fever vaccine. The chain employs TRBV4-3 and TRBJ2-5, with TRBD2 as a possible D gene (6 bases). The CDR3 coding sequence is TGCGCCAGCAGCCCCCGCGATGGGAGGGAGACCCAGTACTTC. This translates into CASSPRDGRETQYF.